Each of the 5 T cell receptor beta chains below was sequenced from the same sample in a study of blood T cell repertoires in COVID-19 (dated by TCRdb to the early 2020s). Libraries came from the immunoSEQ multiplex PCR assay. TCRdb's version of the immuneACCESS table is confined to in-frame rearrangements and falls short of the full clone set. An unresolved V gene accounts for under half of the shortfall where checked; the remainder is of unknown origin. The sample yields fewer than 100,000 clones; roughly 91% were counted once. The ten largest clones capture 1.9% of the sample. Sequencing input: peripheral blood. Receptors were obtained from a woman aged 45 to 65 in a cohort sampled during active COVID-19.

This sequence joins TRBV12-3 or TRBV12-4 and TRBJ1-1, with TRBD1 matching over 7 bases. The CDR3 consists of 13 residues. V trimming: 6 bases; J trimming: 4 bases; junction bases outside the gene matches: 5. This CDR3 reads CASRLQGGTEAFF. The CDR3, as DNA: TGTGCCAGCAGGCTTCAGGGGGGCACTGAAGCTTTCTTT.

The CDR3 bases are TGTGCCAGCCCCGGGAGGGACAGAGGAAGCAATCAGCCCCAGCATTTT. Residues: CASPGRDRGSNQPQHF. The chain links TRBV9 to TRBJ1-5, with 7 bases that match TRBD1. The CDR3 has 16 residues. Germline V gene lookup returns CDR1 SGDLS and CDR2 YYNGEE. V gave up 7 bases and J gave up 1 base; unmatched junction bases: 11.

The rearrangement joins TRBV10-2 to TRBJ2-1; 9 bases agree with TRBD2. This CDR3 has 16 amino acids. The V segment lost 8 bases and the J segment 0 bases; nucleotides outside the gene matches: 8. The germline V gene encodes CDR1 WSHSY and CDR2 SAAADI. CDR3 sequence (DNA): TGCGCCAGCTTGACAAGCGGGGGGATCTCCTACAATGAGCAGTTCTTC. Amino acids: CASLTSGGISYNEQFF.

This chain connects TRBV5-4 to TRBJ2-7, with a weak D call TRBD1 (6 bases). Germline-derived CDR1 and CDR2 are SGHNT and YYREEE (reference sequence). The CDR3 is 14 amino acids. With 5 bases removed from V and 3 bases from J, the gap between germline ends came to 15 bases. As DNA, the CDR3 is TGTGCCAGCAGTCCCGGGACACAAAGCTACGAGCAGTACTTC. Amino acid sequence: CASSPGTQSYEQYF.

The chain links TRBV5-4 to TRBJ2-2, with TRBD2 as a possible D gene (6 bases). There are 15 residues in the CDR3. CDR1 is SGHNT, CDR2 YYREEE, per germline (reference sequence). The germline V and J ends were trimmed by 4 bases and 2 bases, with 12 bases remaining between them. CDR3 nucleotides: TGTGCCAGCAGCCACCCTAGCGTTAACACCGGGGAGCTGTTTTTT. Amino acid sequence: CASSHPSVNTGELFF.